This is a list of T cell receptor beta chains from one sample in a study of vaccination and CD4 T cells after COVID-19. TCRdb used MiXCR to reprocess the PCR reads, holding one entry per CDR3 protein. This repertoire shows 15,000 or so distinct CDR3 sequences, 40% to 60% found once; its top ten account for 7.8%. Which antigens these TCRs recognize remains unknown. Sequences were obtained from CD4+ T cells from blood, cultured in vitro. These receptors originate from a human donor who had recovered from COVID-19. The CDR3 runs from the conserved cysteine through the conserved F or W. Fields, in order: D gene, CDR3 length, J gene, clone size, V gene, CDR3 protein, CDR3 DNA. A D gene is named only where the DNA matches it firmly. Expanded clones are given a class, and other clones once, few, many or no size at all.

TRBD1	16	TRBJ1-6	.	TRBV12-3/TRBV12-4	CASSFGRNRGGSPLHF	TGTGCCAGCAGTTTTGGTAGGAACAGGGGAGGGTCACCCCTCCACTTT
.	12	TRBJ2-7	.	TRBV5-4	CASRGGGYEQYF	TGTGCCAGCAGAGGCGGAGGCTACGAGCAGTACTTC
.	15	TRBJ2-5	.	TRBV12-3/TRBV12-4	CASSPLEAGEETQYF	TGTGCCAGCAGTCCTCTGGAGGCTGGGGAAGAGACCCAGTACTTC
TRBD1	14	TRBJ1-5	.	TRBV6-5	CASSYRGQGQPQHF	TGTGCCAGCAGTTACAGGGGGCAGGGTCAGCCCCAGCATTTT
TRBD1	14	TRBJ1-3	.	TRBV27	CASSLNRGSNTIYF	TGTGCCAGCAGTTTAAACAGGGGCTCAAACACCATATATTTT
TRBD2	16	TRBJ2-1	.	TRBV19	CASSIRGLAGANEQFF	TGTGCCAGTAGTATCCGGGGACTAGCGGGAGCCAATGAGCAGTTCTTC
TRBD1	15	TRBJ2-3	.	TRBV10-3	CATQSSGGLTDTQYF	TGTGCCACCCAATCATCAGGGGGCCTCACAGATACGCAGTATTTT
.	16	TRBJ2-3	.	TRBV18	CASSPLEGDLTDTQYF	TGTGCCAGCTCACCACTGGAGGGGGACCTCACAGATACGCAGTATTTT
.	16	TRBJ2-2	few	TRBV4-2	CASSQGPGDSPGELFF	TGTGCCAGCAGCCAAGGTCCGGGAGATAGTCCCGGGGAGCTGTTTTTT
.	14	TRBJ1-1	once	TRBV6-5	CASSLARANTEAFF	TGTGCCAGCAGTTTGGCCAGGGCGAACACTGAAGCTTTCTTT
TRBD1	18	TRBJ1-1	few	TRBV6-2/TRBV6-3	CASSYSTTYRGADTEAFF	TGTGCCAGCAGTTACTCGACCACCTACAGGGGTGCAGACACTGAAGCTTTCTTT
.	13	TRBJ1-5	few	TRBV6-5	CASSFQGNQPQHF	TGTGCCAGCAGTTTTCAGGGTAATCAGCCCCAGCATTTT
.	18	TRBJ1-3	.	TRBV21-1	CASSKEARQGARGNTIYF	TGTGCCAGCAGCAAAGAGGCCCGGCAGGGAGCGAGAGGAAACACCATATATTTT
.	13	TRBJ1-5	few	TRBV21-1	CASSKKGGQPQHF	TGTGCCAGCAGCAAAAAGGGAGGACAGCCCCAGCATTTT
TRBD1	13	TRBJ2-1	few	TRBV20-1	CSGGGQGAGEQFF	TGCAGTGGGGGAGGACAGGGGGCGGGTGAGCAGTTCTTC
.	12	TRBJ1-5	.	TRBV29-1	CSVIDSNQPQHF	TGCAGCGTTATAGATAGCAATCAGCCCCAGCATTTT
TRBD2	13	TRBJ2-5	.	TRBV29-1	CSVAGGIGETQYF	TGCAGCGTAGCGGGAGGGATTGGGGAGACCCAGTACTTC
TRBD2	14	TRBJ2-5	.	TRBV20-1	CSAFGTTGEKTQYF	TGCAGTGCTTTCGGGACTACGGGTGAAAAGACCCAGTACTTC
.	14	TRBJ1-1	few	TRBV6-5	CASSYWLGAHEAFF	TGTGCCAGCAGTTACTGGCTCGGGGCTCATGAAGCTTTCTTT
.	15	TRBJ2-2	.	TRBV11-3	CASSPGTANTGELFF	TGTGCCAGCAGCCCCGGGACGGCGAACACCGGGGAGCTGTTTTTT
TRBD2	13	TRBJ2-7	.	TRBV29-1	CSVGVAGAYEQYF	TGCAGCGTTGGGGTAGCGGGGGCCTACGAGCAGTACTTC
.	15	TRBJ2-5	.	TRBV7-8	CASSTSRGWGETQYF	TGTGCCAGCAGCACCTCTCGGGGGTGGGGGGAGACCCAGTACTTC
TRBD1	14	TRBJ2-7	few	TRBV7-2	CASSRDRGAYEQYF	TGTGCCAGTTCCCGGGACAGGGGGGCGTACGAGCAGTACTTC
.	15	TRBJ1-5	.	TRBV19	CASSTLWGGWQPQHF	TGTGCCAGTAGTACCTTATGGGGGGGCTGGCAGCCCCAGCATTTT
TRBD1	14	TRBJ2-7	few	TRBV28	CASSLGDRAYEQYF	TGTGCCAGCAGTTTAGGGGACAGGGCCTACGAGCAGTACTTC
.	16	TRBJ2-5	few	TRBV11-2	CASSNAKGGLQETQYF	TGTGCCAGCAGCAACGCCAAAGGTGGACTCCAAGAGACCCAGTACTTC
.	12	TRBJ1-2	.	TRBV19	CASSRDVGGYTF	TGTGCCAGCTCGAGGGACGTGGGAGGCTACACCTTC
.	11	TRBJ2-5	few	TRBV7-3	CASSTKETQYF	TGTGCCAGCAGCACTAAGGAGACCCAGTACTTC
.	12	TRBJ1-2	.	TRBV6-1	CATRTDGYGYTF	TGTGCCACACGGACGGACGGCTATGGCTACACCTTC
TRBD1	13	TRBJ1-6	once	TRBV24-1	CATKQGAISPLHF	TGTGCCACCAAACAGGGGGCCATCTCACCCCTCCACTTT
TRBD1	12	TRBJ1-5	.	TRBV20-1	CSGQGSFQPQHF	TGCAGTGGACAGGGTTCGTTTCAGCCCCAGCATTTT
.	17	TRBJ1-5	.	TRBV6-1	CASSATGARYSNQPQHF	TGTGCCAGCAGTGCTACCGGGGCCCGGTATAGCAATCAGCCCCAGCATTTT
.	14	TRBJ2-5	few	TRBV19	CASSIGAVQETQYF	TGTGCCAGTAGTATCGGGGCAGTCCAAGAGACCCAGTACTTC
.	13	TRBJ1-1	.	TRBV12-3/TRBV12-4	CASSLVGYTEAFF	TGTGCCAGCAGTTTAGTGGGGTACACTGAAGCTTTCTTT
.	13	TRBJ2-1	.	TRBV3-1	CASSPGVYGEQFF	TGTGCCAGCAGCCCTGGGGTCTACGGTGAGCAGTTCTTC
.	14	TRBJ2-7	few	TRBV10-1	CATARTRDLSGQYF	TGCGCCACCGCGCGGACCCGGGACCTATCCGGGCAGTACTTC
.	13	TRBJ1-5	.	TRBV6-2/TRBV6-3	CASSYRGGQPQHF	TGTGCCAGCAGTTATAGAGGTGGTCAGCCCCAGCATTTT
.	13	TRBJ1-4	.	TRBV7-9	CASSLEGNEKLFF	TGTGCCAGCAGCTTAGAGGGTAATGAAAAACTGTTTTTT
.	16	TRBJ1-3	few	TRBV15	CATSREGGSSGNTIYF	TGTGCCACCAGCAGAGAGGGGGGAAGCTCTGGAAACACCATATATTTT
TRBD1	16	TRBJ1-2	.	TRBV7-9	CASRGGTASTNYGYTF	TGTGCCAGCAGGGGTGGGACAGCCTCTACTAACTATGGCTACACCTTC
.	15	TRBJ2-7	.	TRBV27	CASSLWQGSIGEQYF	TGTGCCAGCAGTTTATGGCAGGGGAGTATAGGCGAGCAGTACTTC
.	16	TRBJ1-1	once	TRBV3-1	CASSRLGGGRGTEAFF	TGTGCCAGCAGCCGGCTCGGGGGAGGGCGAGGTACTGAAGCTTTCTTT
.	12	TRBJ1-1	.	TRBV10-2	CASSEAVTEAFF	TGCGCCAGCAGTGAGGCAGTCACTGAAGCTTTCTTT
.	13	TRBJ1-4	.	TRBV20-1	CSARARQGEKLFF	TGCAGTGCTAGGGCCAGGCAGGGTGAAAAACTGTTTTTT
.	18	TRBJ1-5	.	TRBV4-1	CASSQGQGTIYSNQPQHF	TGCGCCAGCAGCCAAGGGCAGGGCACCATATATAGCAATCAGCCCCAGCATTTT
TRBD1	15	TRBJ2-2	.	TRBV4-1	CASSHDRVRTGELFF	TGCGCCAGCAGCCACGACAGGGTTAGGACCGGGGAGCTGTTTTTT
TRBD1	18	TRBJ1-2	.	TRBV9	CASSVGAGGETLNYGYTF	TGTGCCAGCAGCGTAGGGGCAGGGGGCGAAACCTTGAACTATGGCTACACCTTC
TRBD2	14	TRBJ2-3	few	TRBV7-3	CASSSGTSVDTQYF	TGTGCCAGCAGCTCCGGGACTAGCGTGGATACGCAGTATTTT
.	12	TRBJ1-2	few	TRBV10-3	CAIAPAVYGYTF	TGTGCCATCGCGCCGGCGGTGTATGGCTACACCTTC
.	13	TRBJ1-2	.	TRBV5-1	CASSLNGEFGYTF	TGCGCCAGCAGCTTGAACGGGGAATTTGGCTACACCTTC
TRBD1	13	TRBJ1-3	.	TRBV5-1	CASSGTTGNTIYF	TGCGCCAGCAGCGGAACGACAGGGAACACCATATATTTT
.	15	TRBJ1-6	.	TRBV5-1	CASSPTPDFNSPLHF	TGCGCCAGCAGCCCCACCCCGGACTTTAATTCACCCCTCCACTTT
.	15	TRBJ2-5	.	TRBV19	CASSSISGAQETQYF	TGTGCCAGTAGCTCTATTTCAGGGGCCCAAGAGACCCAGTACTTC
.	10	TRBJ2-1	.	TRBV2	CASGGYEQFF	TGTGCCAGCGGGGGATATGAGCAGTTCTTC
.	14	TRBJ2-5	.	TRBV5-4	CASSLITSRETQYF	TGTGCCAGCAGCTTGATCACTAGCAGAGAGACCCAGTACTTC
.	15	TRBJ2-5	.	TRBV12-3/TRBV12-4	CASSVGGRLQETQYF	TGTGCCAGCAGTGTAGGAGGAAGGCTACAAGAGACCCAGTACTTC
.	16	TRBJ2-3	few	TRBV10-3	CAISESGTVGTDTQYF	TGTGCCATCAGTGAGTCAGGGACGGTGGGCACAGATACGCAGTATTTT
.	14	TRBJ2-6	.	TRBV7-6	CASSPMPEANVLTF	TGTGCTAGCAGCCCAATGCCGGAGGCCAACGTCCTGACTTTC
TRBD1	15	TRBJ2-1	few	TRBV6-2/TRBV6-3	CASNLRQGGYNEQFF	TGTGCCAGCAACCTCCGACAGGGGGGATACAATGAGCAGTTCTTC